This TCR beta chain is from a study of blood T cell repertoires in COVID-19. The CDR3 is made up of 13 amino acids. Trimming took 2 bases from V and 9 from J, leaving 11 bases between them. Germline CDR1 SGHAT, CDR2 FQNNGV. Here immunoSEQ multiplex PCR was the method, and the copy in TCRdb shows in-frame clones only, minus some. This sample yields about 260,000 clones, of which less than 90% are seen a single time; around 4% belongs to the top ten. The source material was peripheral blood. The origin of this receptor is a man aged 60 to 69 with acute or convalescent COVID-19. The rearrangement links TRBV11-2 to TRBJ2-1, with a weak D call TRBD2 (5 bases). The CDR3 region has the DNA TGTGCCAGCAGCTTAACGGAGGTTCTTGAGCAGTTCTTC. The encoded protein is CASSLTEVLEQFF.